Reported below is one TCR beta chain. Its antigen is not identified. The length of the CDR3 is 13 residues. Trimming removed 2 bases from V and 3 bases from J, with 5 bases in between. Germline CDR1 is LNHNV and CDR2 is YYDKDF (reference sequence). This record comes from a study of post-analysis software for immune sequencing data. Whole-study context: Included courses were relapsing-remitting and secondary progressive multiple sclerosis; progressive-relapsing multiple sclerosis was also included.

Study-wide points: Compared with controls, patients had more of about 5 TRBV segments, including TRBV5-6, TRBV5-1 and TRBV20-1. Batch-mates among the samples co-clustered strongly by F measure. Relative to controls, patients with multiple sclerosis showed significantly lower normalized Chao1 diversity.

Prepared TCR beta cDNA libraries contained unique molecular identifiers. Out of 1 to 10 million T cells, 470,000 or so cDNA molecules were generated. TCRdb used MiXCR to reprocess the PCR reads, holding one entry per CDR3 protein. The table records hundreds of thousands of distinct CDR3 sequences, over 35% of them present only once. The receptor was isolated from a girl between 10 and 17 years old with multiple sclerosis. V usage is TRBV15 and J usage is TRBJ2-1; D is ambiguous. The sequenced material came from blood. CDR3 in amino acids: CATSRLDYNEQFF. In nucleotides, the CDR3 is TGTGCCACCAGCAGACTTGACTACAATGAGCAGTTCTTC.